This TCR beta chain is drawn from a study of OX40 agonist ivuxolimab in advanced cancers. Study context: Approximately 41% of patients had received prior checkpoint inhibitor therapy. Findings of the study overall: At doses 0.1 to 3.0 mg/kg, CD4+ and CD8+ clones expanded. Clonal expansion was among the lowest in partial responders at 0.1-3.0 mg/kg, especially CD8+.

This clone was detected once. No antigen is known for it. This CDR3 comprises 15 residues. Germline CDR1 reads LGHNA; CDR2 reads YNFKEQ. V dropped 1 base and J dropped 4; count of bases not matched to a gene: 6. Here immunoSEQ multiplex PCR was the method, and the copy in TCRdb shows in-frame clones only, minus some. The table shows under 100,000 clones, with roughly 90% occurring only once. Baseline was the first blood sampling point, followed by cycle 4 day 1 and cycle 7 day 1. The specimen was CD4+ or CD8+ T cells sorted from blood, collected in a trial of the OX40 agonist ivuxolimab. The chain links TRBV4-2 to TRBJ2-7, with TRBD1 matching over 8 bases. The TCR originated in an adult with an advanced solid tumor such as melanoma, head and neck, liver or kidney cancer. For the CDR3, the DNA is TGTGCCAGCAGCCAAGTAGGGACAGGTGGATACGAGCAGTACTTC. Protein sequence: CASSQVGTGGYEQYF.